This T cell receptor (beta chain) emerged from a study of regulatory T cells in long-lasting Graves disease. Overall study results and limits: Among the persistent patients, 2,500 to 3,000 public clonotypes were shared, more than the 966 shared among new patients.

Germline CDR1 is DFQATT and CDR2 is SNEGSKA (reference sequence). After removal of 1 base from V and 2 bases from J, the junction contained 18 bases not matched to a gene. The CDR3 spans 19 residues. Described time point: persistent/refractory GD, antithyroid drugs over 5 years with positive TRAb. PBMC-extracted RNA yielded the TCR library. Guidelines of the American Thyroid Association were used to diagnose Graves' disease. The patients were enrolled through endocrinology in Xi'an, China. EDTA tubes collected roughly 9 milliliters of peripheral blood. Assembly of TCR beta libraries relied on iRepertoire HTBI primers together with Arm-PCR of CDR3 regions. One entry per CDR3 protein results from TCRdb running MiXCR on the multiplex PCR reads. This table has 500,000 to 700,000 distinct CDR3 sequences, approximately 31% appearing once. About this clonotype: The target antigen is unknown.

The clonotype originates from a female donor with Graves disease. V is TRBV20-1 and J is TRBJ2-5; 8 bases align to TRBD2. The input for sequencing was peripheral blood mononuclear cells (PBMCs), taken when the disease was refractory, from a patient treated with antithyroid drugs. CDR3 region: CSARGDTSGPLRGQETQYF. The DNA for the CDR3 is TGCAGTGCTAGAGGCGACACTAGCGGTCCCCTAAGGGGGCAAGAGACCCAGTACTTC.